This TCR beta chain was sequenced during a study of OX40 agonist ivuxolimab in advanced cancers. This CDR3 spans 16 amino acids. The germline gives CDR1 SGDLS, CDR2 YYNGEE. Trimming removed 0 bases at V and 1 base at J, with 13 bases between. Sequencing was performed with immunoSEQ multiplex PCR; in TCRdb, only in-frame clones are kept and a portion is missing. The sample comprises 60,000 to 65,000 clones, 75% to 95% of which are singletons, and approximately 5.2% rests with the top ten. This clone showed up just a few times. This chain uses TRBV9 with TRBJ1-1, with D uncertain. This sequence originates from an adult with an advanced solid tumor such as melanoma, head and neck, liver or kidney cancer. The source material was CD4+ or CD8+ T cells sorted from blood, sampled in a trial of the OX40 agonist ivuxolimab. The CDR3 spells CASSVGFVQTNTEAFF. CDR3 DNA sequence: TGTGCCAGCAGCGTAGGTTTCGTCCAGACGAACACTGAAGCTTTCTTT.